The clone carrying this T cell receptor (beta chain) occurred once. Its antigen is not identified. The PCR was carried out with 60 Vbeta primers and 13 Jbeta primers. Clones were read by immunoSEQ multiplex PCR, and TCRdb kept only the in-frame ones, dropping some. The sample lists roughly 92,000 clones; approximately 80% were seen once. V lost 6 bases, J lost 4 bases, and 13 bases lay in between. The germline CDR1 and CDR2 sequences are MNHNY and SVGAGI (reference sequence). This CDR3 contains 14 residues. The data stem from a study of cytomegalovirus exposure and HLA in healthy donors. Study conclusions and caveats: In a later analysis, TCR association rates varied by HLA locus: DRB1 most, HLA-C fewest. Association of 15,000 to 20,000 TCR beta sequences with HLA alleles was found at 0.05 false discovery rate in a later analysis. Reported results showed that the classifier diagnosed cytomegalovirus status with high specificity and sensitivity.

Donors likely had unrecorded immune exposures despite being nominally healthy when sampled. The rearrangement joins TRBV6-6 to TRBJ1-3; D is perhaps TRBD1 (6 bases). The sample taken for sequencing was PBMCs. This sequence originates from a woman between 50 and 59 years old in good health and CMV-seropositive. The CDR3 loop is CASRPGTGGNTIYF. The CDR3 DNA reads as TGTGCCAGCAGACCCGGTACAGGGGGAAACACCATATATTTT.